These T cell receptor beta chains were read from a single sample in a study of blood T cell repertoires in COVID-19. Generated by immunoSEQ multiplex PCR, the TCRdb table keeps only in-frame clones and is missing some. The sample holds some 33,000 clones, approximately 85% seen once. Specimen: peripheral blood. The receptor source for this set is a human donor in a cohort sampled during active COVID-19. Both conserved end residues are part of each CDR3. The D gene is left open where the match is weak. Size is stated for part of the rows, as once, few or many counts, or as a class when the clone is expanded.

j_gene | d_gene | v_gene | abundance | CDR3aa | CDR3nt
TRBJ2-7 | TRBD1 | TRBV9 | - | CASSSEPGGPYEQYF | TGTGCCAGCAGCTCAGAACCAGGGGGCCCCTACGAGCAGTACTTC
TRBJ1-1 | TRBD1 | TRBV27 | - | CASTKQGLNTEAFF | TGTGCCAGCACAAAACAGGGGTTGAACACTGAAGCTTTCTTT
TRBJ1-2 | TRBD1 | TRBV4-1 | - | CASSQDSGQGSNYGYTF | TGCGCCAGCAGCCAAGATTCGGGACAGGGGAGCAACTATGGCTACACCTTC
TRBJ2-1 | TRBD2 | TRBV11-2 | - | CASSLSGGPYNEQFF | TGTGCCAGCAGCCTTAGCGGGGGGCCTTACAATGAGCAGTTCTTC
TRBJ1-2 | - | TRBV6-6 | - | CASSYLRDYGYTF | TGTGCCAGCAGTTACCTACGTGACTATGGCTACACCTTC
TRBJ2-1 | TRBD2 | TRBV5-4 | - | CASSTLAGSYNEQFF | TGTGCCAGCAGCACGCTAGCGGGGTCCTACAATGAGCAGTTCTTC
TRBJ2-1 | - | TRBV11-2 | - | CASSLAGPNEQFF | TGTGCCAGCAGCTTGGCGGGACCAAATGAGCAGTTCTTC
TRBJ2-1 | TRBD2 | TRBV4-1 | once | CASSQEGAGGLNEQFF | TGCGCCAGCAGCCAAGAAGGAGCGGGGGGACTGAATGAGCAGTTCTTC
TRBJ2-5 | - | TRBV7-9 | - | CASSLVRGAPETQYF | TGTGCCAGCAGCCTCGTACGGGGGGCACCAGAGACCCAGTACTTC
TRBJ1-1 | TRBD1 | TRBV27 | - | CASSPRDSGLPNTEAFF | TGTGCCAGCAGTCCCCGGGACAGCGGTCTTCCTAACACTGAAGCTTTCTTT
TRBJ2-5 | TRBD2 | TRBV19 | - | CASSRGRAGGPGETQYF | TGTGCCAGTAGTAGGGGAAGAGCGGGAGGGCCGGGTGAGACCCAGTACTTC
TRBJ2-1 | TRBD2 | TRBV3-1/TRBV3-2 | - | CASSQDPRTSGRARNEQFF | TGTGCCAGCAGCCAAGATCCCCGGACTAGCGGGAGGGCACGTAATGAGCAGTTCTTC
TRBJ2-7 | TRBD2 | TRBV6-5 | once | CASRLGGREQYF | TGTGCCAGCCGGTTGGGGGGGAGAGAGCAGTACTTC
TRBJ1-4 | - | TRBV5-1 | - | CASSLDRGGEKLFF | TGCGCCAGCAGCTTGGATCGGGGTGGCGAAAAACTGTTTTTT
TRBJ1-1 | - | TRBV5-6 | few | CASSLQWLNTEAFF | TGTGCCAGCAGCTTACAATGGCTGAACACTGAAGCTTTCTTT
TRBJ2-3 | - | TRBV28 | - | CASSFALARTDTQYF | TGTGCCAGCAGTTTTGCGTTAGCGCGGACGGATACGCAGTATTTT
TRBJ2-1 | TRBD2 | TRBV5-1 | - | CASSLGASGRNEQFF | TGCGCCAGCAGCTTGGGGGCTAGCGGGAGGAATGAGCAGTTCTTC
TRBJ2-7 | - | TRBV7-2 | - | CASSFSPSYEQYF | TGTGCCAGCAGCTTCTCCCCTTCCTACGAGCAGTACTTC
TRBJ2-5 | TRBD2 | TRBV7-6 | once | CASSLVLAGVFETQYF | TGTGCCAGCAGCTTAGTACTAGCGGGAGTGTTTGAGACCCAGTACTTC
TRBJ1-3 | TRBD1 | TRBV5-1 | - | CASSLDSSTGFGNTIYF | TGCGCCAGCAGCTTGGATTCCTCGACAGGGTTTGGAAACACCATATATTTT
TRBJ2-2 | TRBD2 | TRBV2 | - | CASNLPHGGTGELFF | TGTGCCAGCAACCTACCTCACGGGGGGACCGGGGAGCTGTTTTTT
TRBJ2-1 | TRBD2 | TRBV7-9 | - | CASSLTSGPYNEQFF | TGTGCCAGCAGCTTGACTAGCGGACCTTACAATGAGCAGTTCTTC
TRBJ1-1 | TRBD1 | TRBV10-3 | once | CAISETGGWYTEAFF | TGTGCCATCAGTGAAACAGGGGGATGGTACACTGAAGCTTTCTTT
TRBJ2-7 | - | TRBV24-1 | medium-sized | CATSGHSYEQYF | TGTGCCACCAGCGGCCACAGCTACGAGCAGTACTTC
TRBJ1-5 | - | TRBV7-6 | - | CASSLDGVGQPQHF | TGTGCCAGCAGCTTAGACGGAGTGGGTCAGCCCCAGCATTTT
TRBJ1-1 | TRBD1 | TRBV2 | - | CASSRGDSWNTEAFF | TGTGCCAGCTCTAGGGGGGACAGTTGGAACACTGAAGCTTTCTTT
TRBJ2-1 | TRBD1 | TRBV10-1 | - | CASSGPRGTGGERTSYNEQFF | TGCGCCAGCAGTGGCCCGAGGGGGACAGGGGGCGAAAGGACCTCCTACAATGAGCAGTTCTTC
TRBJ1-4 | - | TRBV4-1 | - | CASSSEGATNEKLFF | TGCGCCAGCAGCTCCGAGGGGGCAACTAATGAAAAACTGTTTTTT
TRBJ1-1 | TRBD1 | TRBV19 | - | CASTHNRGQGTEAFF | TGTGCCAGTACCCACAACAGGGGGCAAGGAACTGAAGCTTTCTTT
TRBJ1-4 | TRBD1 | TRBV5-1 | - | CASSQDRGSEKLFF | TGCGCCAGCAGCCAGGACAGGGGGAGTGAAAAACTGTTTTTT
TRBJ2-2 | - | TRBV19 | - | CASSILQGWGELFF | TGTGCCAGTAGTATCCTACAGGGATGGGGGGAGCTGTTTTTT
TRBJ2-1 | TRBD1 | TRBV5-6 | - | CASSLYSGTGVYNEQFF | TGTGCCAGCAGCTTGTACTCCGGGACAGGGGTATACAATGAGCAGTTCTTC
TRBJ1-6 | - | TRBV5-4 | few | CASSSQGSGTSPLHF | TGTGCCAGCAGCTCCCAGGGGAGCGGTACTTCACCCCTCCACTTT
TRBJ2-7 | - | TRBV20-1 | - | CSARNRRKYF | TGCAGTGCACGGAACAGGCGCAAGTACTTC
TRBJ2-1 | - | TRBV2 | - | CASNQGYYNEQFF | TGTGCCAGCAACCAGGGTTACTACAATGAGCAGTTCTTC
TRBJ2-5 | TRBD2 | TRBV7-9 | - | CASSWIAGGQETQYF | TGTGCCAGCAGCTGGATAGCGGGAGGGCAAGAGACCCAGTACTTC
TRBJ1-1 | - | TRBV6-5 | - | CASSYSGAMGTEAFF | TGTGCCAGCAGTTACTCGGGGGCTATGGGGACTGAAGCTTTCTTT
TRBJ1-1 | TRBD1 | TRBV28 | few | CASSLGQGAWGLNTEAFF | TGTGCCAGCAGTTTAGGACAGGGGGCGTGGGGGTTGAACACTGAAGCTTTCTTT
TRBJ1-1 | - | TRBV6-6 | few | CASPKGGGDTEAFF | TGTGCCAGCCCCAAGGGCGGAGGGGACACTGAAGCTTTCTTT
TRBJ2-7 | - | TRBV13 | - | CASSLTSGSYEQYF | TGTGCCAGCAGCTTAACCAGCGGTTCCTACGAGCAGTACTTC
TRBJ2-2 | - | TRBV6-5 | - | CASSYDSGTGELFF | TGTGCCAGCAGTTACGACAGCGGGACCGGGGAGCTGTTTTTT
TRBJ2-3 | TRBD1 | TRBV5-1 | - | CASSSGDRALTDTQYF | TGCGCCAGCAGCTCGGGGGACAGGGCGCTCACAGATACGCAGTATTTT